This TCR beta chain emerged from a study of blood T cell repertoires in COVID-19. This CDR3 contains 16 residues. Trimming took off 2 bases at V and 0 bases at J, with 14 bases between the two ends. Per germline, CDR1 LNHNV and CDR2 YYDKDF (reference sequence). Generated by immunoSEQ multiplex PCR, the TCRdb table keeps only in-frame clones and is missing some. In the table there are about 120,000 clones, about nine tenths of which are singletons. The specimen was peripheral blood. The receptor's source is a woman in her sixties or seventies with acute or convalescent COVID-19. This chain uses TRBV15 with TRBJ2-7; tentative D call: TRBD2 (6 bases). The CDR3 here is CATSRSIAVDSYEQYF. CDR3 DNA: TGTGCCACCAGCAGATCGATAGCGGTAGACTCCTACGAGCAGTACTTC.